This is a list of T cell receptor beta chains from one sample in a study of blood T cell repertoires in COVID-19. Method: immunoSEQ multiplex PCR; TCRdb's copy keeps in-frame clones and lacks some. The data contain approximately 200,000 clones, around 83% of them singletons. Sample: peripheral blood. These receptors all come from a woman aged 50 to 60 with acute or convalescent COVID-19. Each CDR3 is given with its conserved first and last residue. A D gene is named only where the DNA matches it firmly. Rows may omit the clone size; those that give it use once, few, many or a size class.

d_gene: NA; j_gene: TRBJ2-7; v_gene: TRBV19; abundance: NA; CDR3aa: CASSIGGGRHYEQYF; CDR3nt: TGTGCCAGTAGTATAGGGGGAGGCAGGCACTACGAGCAGTACTTC
d_gene: NA; j_gene: TRBJ1-1; v_gene: TRBV28; abundance: NA; CDR3aa: CASSFGQGEAFF; CDR3nt: TGTGCCAGCAGTTTCGGGCAGGGTGAAGCTTTCTTT
d_gene: NA; j_gene: TRBJ2-7; v_gene: TRBV27; abundance: NA; CDR3aa: CASSFSGLQYF; CDR3nt: TGTGCCAGCAGTTTCAGTGGTCTTCAGTACTTC
d_gene: TRBD1; j_gene: TRBJ2-7; v_gene: TRBV5-1; abundance: few; CDR3aa: CASSQTTGSYEQYF; CDR3nt: TGCGCCAGCAGCCAAACGACAGGGTCCTACGAGCAGTACTTC
d_gene: NA; j_gene: TRBJ1-1; v_gene: TRBV7-3; abundance: NA; CDR3aa: CASSLSWNTEAFF; CDR3nt: TGTGCCAGCAGCTTATCGTGGAACACTGAAGCTTTCTTT
d_gene: NA; j_gene: TRBJ2-7; v_gene: TRBV6-5; abundance: NA; CDR3aa: CASSQSGGAGEQYF; CDR3nt: TGTGCCAGCAGTCAAAGTGGGGGGGCGGGCGAGCAGTACTTC
d_gene: NA; j_gene: TRBJ1-1; v_gene: TRBV19; abundance: NA; CDR3aa: CASSQNTEAFF; CDR3nt: TGTGCCAGTAGTCAGAACACTGAAGCTTTCTTT
d_gene: NA; j_gene: TRBJ2-1; v_gene: TRBV11-3; abundance: NA; CDR3aa: CASSLGSRGNEQFF; CDR3nt: TGTGCCAGCAGCTTAGGGTCTAGGGGCAATGAGCAGTTCTTC
d_gene: NA; j_gene: TRBJ2-7; v_gene: TRBV7-2; abundance: few; CDR3aa: CASTSYDQRYYEQYF; CDR3nt: TGTGCCAGCACCTCGTACGACCAGCGGTACTACGAGCAGTACTTC
d_gene: TRBD2; j_gene: TRBJ2-3; v_gene: TRBV19; abundance: NA; CDR3aa: CASSPSAGGSDTQYF; CDR3nt: TGTGCCAGTAGTCCGTCGGCGGGAGGGTCAGATACGCAGTATTTT
d_gene: NA; j_gene: TRBJ2-7; v_gene: TRBV6-5; abundance: NA; CDR3aa: CASSRRGTPYEQYF; CDR3nt: TGTGCCAGCAGCCGGCGGGGCACGCCTTACGAGCAGTACTTC
d_gene: TRBD1; j_gene: TRBJ2-4; v_gene: TRBV6-1; abundance: NA; CDR3aa: CASSAKGLTGGLNIQYF; CDR3nt: TGTGCCAGCAGTGCGAAGGGACTTACAGGGGGCCTAAACATTCAGTACTTC
d_gene: NA; j_gene: TRBJ1-2; v_gene: TRBV3-1/TRBV3-2; abundance: few; CDR3aa: CASSQGANPNYGYTF; CDR3nt: TGTGCCAGCAGCCAAGGGGCCAATCCTAACTATGGCTACACCTTC
d_gene: NA; j_gene: TRBJ2-7; v_gene: TRBV19; abundance: NA; CDR3aa: CASSYGTSYEQYF; CDR3nt: TGTGCCAGTAGTTACGGGACATCCTACGAGCAGTACTTC
d_gene: TRBD2; j_gene: TRBJ2-7; v_gene: TRBV19; abundance: NA; CDR3aa: CASKSGRSSYEQYF; CDR3nt: TGTGCCAGTAAAAGCGGGAGGAGCTCCTACGAGCAGTACTTC
d_gene: NA; j_gene: TRBJ1-4; v_gene: TRBV19; abundance: NA; CDR3aa: CASSIYWGSNEKLFF; CDR3nt: TGTGCCAGTAGCATCTATTGGGGCAGTAATGAAAAACTGTTTTTT
d_gene: TRBD1; j_gene: TRBJ1-1; v_gene: TRBV10-3; abundance: NA; CDR3aa: CAIQGAGTEAFF; CDR3nt: TGTGCCATCCAGGGGGCAGGCACTGAAGCTTTCTTT
d_gene: NA; j_gene: TRBJ1-1; v_gene: TRBV5-4; abundance: NA; CDR3aa: CASSLDSTNTEAFF; CDR3nt: TGTGCCAGCAGCTTAGACAGCACGAACACTGAAGCTTTCTTT
d_gene: TRBD1; j_gene: TRBJ1-5; v_gene: TRBV2; abundance: NA; CDR3aa: CASSVNRGHGQPQHF; CDR3nt: TGTGCCAGCAGTGTAAACAGGGGGCACGGTCAGCCCCAGCATTTT
d_gene: TRBD1; j_gene: TRBJ1-4; v_gene: TRBV7-2; abundance: NA; CDR3aa: CASSYGTGVEKLFF; CDR3nt: TGTGCCAGCAGCTACGGGACAGGGGTCGAAAAACTGTTTTTT
d_gene: NA; j_gene: TRBJ2-3; v_gene: TRBV19; abundance: NA; CDR3aa: CASSIGLGTDTQYF; CDR3nt: TGTGCCAGTAGTATAGGGCTCGGCACAGATACGCAGTATTTT
d_gene: NA; j_gene: TRBJ2-1; v_gene: TRBV19; abundance: few; CDR3aa: CASSPYRGGSYNEQFF; CDR3nt: TGTGCCAGTAGTCCCTACAGGGGGGGATCCTACAATGAGCAGTTCTTC
d_gene: TRBD2; j_gene: TRBJ2-5; v_gene: TRBV5-6; abundance: NA; CDR3aa: CASSLASGRAIETQYF; CDR3nt: TGTGCCAGCAGCTTGGCTAGCGGGAGGGCTATCGAGACCCAGTACTTC
d_gene: NA; j_gene: TRBJ2-7; v_gene: TRBV5-5; abundance: NA; CDR3aa: CASSHVGSYEQYF; CDR3nt: TGTGCCAGCAGCCACGTCGGGTCTTACGAGCAGTACTTC
d_gene: TRBD2; j_gene: TRBJ2-1; v_gene: TRBV25-1; abundance: NA; CDR3aa: CASSVLIAGNYNEQFF; CDR3nt: TGTGCCAGCAGTGTTTTGATAGCGGGGAACTACAATGAGCAGTTCTTC
d_gene: NA; j_gene: TRBJ2-3; v_gene: TRBV5-1; abundance: NA; CDR3aa: CASSLAGRRDTDTQYF; CDR3nt: TGCGCCAGCAGCTTGGCGGGTCGCCGGGATACAGATACGCAGTATTTT
d_gene: TRBD1; j_gene: TRBJ2-7; v_gene: TRBV2; abundance: NA; CDR3aa: CASIRDSYYEQYF; CDR3nt: TGTGCCAGCATTAGGGACAGCTATTACGAGCAGTACTTC
d_gene: NA; j_gene: TRBJ1-1; v_gene: TRBV12-3/TRBV12-4; abundance: NA; CDR3aa: CASRSSVGTEAFF; CDR3nt: TGTGCCAGCAGATCCTCGGTCGGGACTGAAGCTTTCTTT
d_gene: TRBD1; j_gene: TRBJ1-4; v_gene: TRBV24-1; abundance: once; CDR3aa: CATSDDGQGPNEKLFF; CDR3nt: TGTGCCACCAGTGACGATGGACAGGGACCTAATGAAAAACTGTTTTTT
d_gene: NA; j_gene: TRBJ2-2; v_gene: TRBV7-9; abundance: once; CDR3aa: CASSFKNTGELFF; CDR3nt: TGTGCCAGCAGCTTCAAGAACACCGGGGAGCTGTTTTTT
d_gene: NA; j_gene: TRBJ1-1; v_gene: TRBV28; abundance: once; CDR3aa: CASPLTEAFF; CDR3nt: TGTGCCAGCCCTCTCACTGAAGCTTTCTTT
d_gene: TRBD1; j_gene: TRBJ2-1; v_gene: TRBV10-3; abundance: few; CDR3aa: CAISGVDRDLYNEQFF; CDR3nt: TGTGCCATCAGTGGAGTAGACAGGGACCTATACAATGAGCAGTTCTTC
d_gene: TRBD2; j_gene: TRBJ2-2; v_gene: TRBV4-3; abundance: NA; CDR3aa: CASSQDPAGGDTGELFF; CDR3nt: TGCGCCAGCAGCCAAGATCCAGCGGGGGGGGACACCGGGGAGCTGTTTTTT
d_gene: TRBD1; j_gene: TRBJ2-1; v_gene: TRBV18; abundance: NA; CDR3aa: CASSPVPGQINEQFF; CDR3nt: TGTGCCAGCTCACCTGTCCCGGGACAGATCAATGAGCAGTTCTTC
d_gene: NA; j_gene: TRBJ2-3; v_gene: TRBV6-2/TRBV6-3; abundance: NA; CDR3aa: CASSYSSVGDTQYF; CDR3nt: TGTGCCAGCAGTTACTCGTCGGTCGGAGATACGCAGTATTTT
d_gene: NA; j_gene: TRBJ1-2; v_gene: TRBV28; abundance: NA; CDR3aa: CASSRPPDYGYTF; CDR3nt: TGTGCCAGCAGTCGTCCCCCGGACTATGGCTACACCTTC
d_gene: NA; j_gene: TRBJ2-3; v_gene: TRBV19; abundance: once; CDR3aa: CASSAQAHTGTDTQYF; CDR3nt: TGTGCCAGTAGTGCCCAGGCACACACGGGCACAGATACGCAGTATTTT